The present T cell receptor beta chain was sequenced within a study of ipilimumab plus nivolumab after autologous stem cell transplantation. The assay was immunoSEQ multiplex PCR, and TCRdb's table has in-frame clones only and misses some. The table has about 83,000 clones, around 80% seen once. Findings of the study overall: Authors suggest TCR repertoire, Treg phenotype and gut microbiota support further study.

On this clone: Its antigen is still unknown.

V shed 2 bases and J shed 2 bases, with 18 bases lying between them. The CDR3 has 17 residues. In germline, CDR1 is SNHLY, CDR2 FYNNEI. Patients received nivolumab 3 mg/kg at weeks 1, 4, 7, 10, then fortnightly to week 26. The J gene is TRBJ2-5, the V gene TRBV2; the D gene is possibly TRBD1 (5 bases). The starting material was PBMCs, obtained in a trial of ipilimumab plus nivolumab as post-transplant consolidation. The sequence derives from a male donor with diffuse large B-cell lymphoma. The CDR3 here is CASSELIGTGLQETQYF. As DNA, the CDR3 is TGTGCCAGCAGTGAATTAATCGGAACAGGCCTACAAGAGACCCAGTACTTC.